The text below deals with one T cell receptor beta chain. Other DNA sequences within the sample encode an identical CDR3. This specimen comes from a study of blood T cell repertoires in COVID-19. Overall study: Samples taken during acute and convalescent COVID-19 were collected in the United States, Italy and Spain. Sample material is recorded as cDNA or gDNA derived from T cells, B-cell-depleted T cells, or PBMCs.

Per the study methods: Amplification of reference gene primers was used by the study to estimate nucleated cell counts. Assay: immunoSEQ multiplex PCR; the TCRdb copy retains only in-frame clones and omits some. V and J calls and clone size are given by that table; D and trimming were obtained from the DNA. The profile shows 400,000 to 500,000 clones, 86% of them singletons. CDR1 SGDLS and CDR2 YYNGEE come from the germline V gene. The length of the CDR3 is 14 residues. The V gene lost 1 base and the J gene lost 4 bases, with 8 bases spanning the gap. This TCR was sampled from a woman aged 25 to 39 with active or convalescent COVID-19. Sequenced: peripheral blood. The chain recombines TRBV9 with TRBJ2-2; D perhaps matches TRBD2 (5 bases). In DNA form, the CDR3 reads TGTGCCAGCAGCGTATCGGGAAGCACCGGGGAGCTGTTTTTT. This translates into CASSVSGSTGELFF.